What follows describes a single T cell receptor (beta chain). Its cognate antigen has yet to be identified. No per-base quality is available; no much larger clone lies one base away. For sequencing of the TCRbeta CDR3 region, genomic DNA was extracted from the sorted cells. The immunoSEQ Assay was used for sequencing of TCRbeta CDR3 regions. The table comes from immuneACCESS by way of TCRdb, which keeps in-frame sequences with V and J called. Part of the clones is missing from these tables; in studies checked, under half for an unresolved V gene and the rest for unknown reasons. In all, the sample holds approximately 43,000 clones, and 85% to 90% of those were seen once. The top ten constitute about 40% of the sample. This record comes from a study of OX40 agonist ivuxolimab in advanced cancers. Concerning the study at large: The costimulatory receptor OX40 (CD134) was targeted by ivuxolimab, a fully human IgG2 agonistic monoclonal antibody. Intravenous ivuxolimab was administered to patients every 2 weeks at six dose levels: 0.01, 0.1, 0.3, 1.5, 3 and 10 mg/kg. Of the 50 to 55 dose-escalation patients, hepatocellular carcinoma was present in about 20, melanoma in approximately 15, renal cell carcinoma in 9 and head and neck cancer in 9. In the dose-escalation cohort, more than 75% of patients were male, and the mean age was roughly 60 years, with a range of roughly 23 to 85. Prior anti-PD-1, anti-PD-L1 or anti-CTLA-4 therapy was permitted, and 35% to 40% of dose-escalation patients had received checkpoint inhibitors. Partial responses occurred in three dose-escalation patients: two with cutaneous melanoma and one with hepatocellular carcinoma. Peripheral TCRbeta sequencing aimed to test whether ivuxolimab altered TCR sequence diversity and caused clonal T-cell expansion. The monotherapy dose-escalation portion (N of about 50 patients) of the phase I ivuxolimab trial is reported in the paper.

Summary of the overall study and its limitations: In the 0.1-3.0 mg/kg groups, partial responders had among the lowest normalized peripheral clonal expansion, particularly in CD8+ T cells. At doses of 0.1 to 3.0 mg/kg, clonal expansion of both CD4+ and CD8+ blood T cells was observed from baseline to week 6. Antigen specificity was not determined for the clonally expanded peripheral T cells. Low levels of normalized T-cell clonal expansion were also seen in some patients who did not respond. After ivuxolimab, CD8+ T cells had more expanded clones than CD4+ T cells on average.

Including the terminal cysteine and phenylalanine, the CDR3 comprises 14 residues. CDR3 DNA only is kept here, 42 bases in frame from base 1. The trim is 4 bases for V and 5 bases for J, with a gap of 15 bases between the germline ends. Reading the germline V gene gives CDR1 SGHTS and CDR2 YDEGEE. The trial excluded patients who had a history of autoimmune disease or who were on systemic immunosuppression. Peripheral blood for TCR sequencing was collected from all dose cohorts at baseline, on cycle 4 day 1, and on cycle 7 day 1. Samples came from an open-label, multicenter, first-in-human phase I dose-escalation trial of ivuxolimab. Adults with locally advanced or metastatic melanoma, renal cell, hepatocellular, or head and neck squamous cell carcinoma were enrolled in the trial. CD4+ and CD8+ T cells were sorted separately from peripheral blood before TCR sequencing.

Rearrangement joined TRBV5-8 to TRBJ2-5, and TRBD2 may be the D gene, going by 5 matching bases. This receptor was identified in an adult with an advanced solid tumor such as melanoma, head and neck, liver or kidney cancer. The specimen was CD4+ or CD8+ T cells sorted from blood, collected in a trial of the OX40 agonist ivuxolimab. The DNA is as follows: TGTGCCAGCAGCCCGGAGGCCTCGGGGGAGACCCAGTACTTC. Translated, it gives CASSPEASGETQYF. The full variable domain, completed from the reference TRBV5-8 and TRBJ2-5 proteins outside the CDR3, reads EAGVTQSPTHLIKTRGQQATLRCSPISGHTSVYWYQQALGLGLQFLLWYDEGEERNRGNFPPRFSGRQFPNYSSELNVNALELEDSALYLCASSPEASGETQYFGPGTRLLVL.